These T cell receptor beta chains were read from a single sample in a study of cytomegalovirus exposure and HLA in healthy donors. The method was immunoSEQ multiplex PCR; TCRdb's version includes in-frame clones alone and lacks a portion of them. The sample consists of 130,000 to 150,000 clones, just under 85% of them appearing once. Sequenced: PBMCs. Source of these receptors: a woman aged 55-70 years in good health and CMV-seropositive. Both conserved end residues are part of each CDR3. D genes are given only for firm matches. Size is stated for part of the rows, as once, few or many counts, or as a class when the clone is expanded.

j_call v_call clone_size d_call cdr3_nt cdr3_aa
TRBJ2-7 TRBV6-6 NA NA TGTGCCAGCACTTTCGGTCCCTACGAGCAGTACTTC CASTFGPYEQYF
TRBJ2-7 TRBV7-3 NA TRBD2 TGTGCCAGCAGCCGAATACACGGGAGGTACGAGCAGTACTTC CASSRIHGRYEQYF
TRBJ2-7 TRBV5-4 NA NA TGTGCCAGCTCCCGAGCACTCTTAGACGAGCAGTACTTC CASSRALLDEQYF
TRBJ2-7 TRBV25-1 NA NA TGTGCCAGCAGTGAATTGGGCCGGCAGGGGGGCTACGAGCAGTACTTC CASSELGRQGGYEQYF
TRBJ2-5 TRBV6-5 once NA TGTGCCAGCAGTGGAGTCGGTGTAGAGACCCAGTACTTC CASSGVGVETQYF
TRBJ1-2 TRBV5-4 NA NA TGTGCCAGCAGCTTGGAGACTTATGGCTACACCTTC CASSLETYGYTF
TRBJ2-5 TRBV29-1 NA NA TGCAGCGTCCAACGGGAGACCCAGTACTTC CSVQRETQYF
TRBJ2-1 TRBV7-2 NA TRBD1 TGTGCCAGCAGCCCGGGACAGGGCTTAAGAATTGGGAATGAGCAGTTCTTC CASSPGQGLRIGNEQFF
TRBJ2-7 TRBV28 NA NA TGTGCCAGCAGTTTAGGCGGGACTTACGAGCAGTACTTC CASSLGGTYEQYF
TRBJ2-1 TRBV5-1 NA NA TGCGCCAGCAGCTTGCAGGAGGCCACGAACAATGAGCAGTTCTTC CASSLQEATNNEQFF
TRBJ2-3 TRBV20-1 NA NA TGCAGTGAAGGGGCAGATACGCAGTATTTT CSEGADTQYF
TRBJ1-5 TRBV6-1 NA NA TGTGCCAGCAGTGCCGTAGCTGAGGTACTCCAGCCCCAGCATTTT CASSAVAEVLQPQHF
TRBJ2-6 TRBV7-3 NA NA TGTGCCAGCAGCTCCAGGGATTCTGGGGCCAACGTCCTGACTTTC CASSSRDSGANVLTF
TRBJ2-7 TRBV29-1 NA TRBD1 TGCAGCGCCCGGACAGGGTCGAGCTCCTACGAGCAGTACTTC CSARTGSSSYEQYF
TRBJ1-2 TRBV28 NA NA TGTGCCAGCAGTGAGGAGTGGGTAGGCTACACCTTC CASSEEWVGYTF
TRBJ2-2 TRBV15 NA NA TGTGCCACCAGCAGAGATAAAGCTAGCTCACCCGGGGAGCTGTTTTTT CATSRDKASSPGELFF
TRBJ2-3 TRBV15 NA TRBD1 TGTGCCACCAGCAATAGGGGGCCAGATACGCAGTATTTT CATSNRGPDTQYF
TRBJ1-4 TRBV28 NA NA TGTGCCAGCAGCTTCCGACAGCCGAGGGAAAAACTGTTTTTT CASSFRQPREKLFF
TRBJ2-2 TRBV29-1 few TRBD2 TGCAGCGTTGAAGATCAAGGAGCGGGAGGATACACCGGGGAGCTGTTTTTT CSVEDQGAGGYTGELFF
TRBJ2-1 TRBV28 NA NA TGTGCCAGCAGTTTTCGGGGGACTTACAATGAGCAGTTCTTC CASSFRGTYNEQFF
TRBJ2-7 TRBV18 NA TRBD1 TGTGCCAGCTCACCAAACCCCGGGACAGGGGTATACGAGCAGTACTTC CASSPNPGTGVYEQYF
TRBJ2-7 TRBV7-6 NA TRBD1 TGTGCCAGCAGCTTAGCTGGACAGGGGGCCTACGAGCAGTACTTC CASSLAGQGAYEQYF
TRBJ2-7 TRBV19 NA TRBD1 TGTGCCAGTACAGGACAGGGACGGGACGAGCAGTACTTC CASTGQGRDEQYF
TRBJ2-3 TRBV23-1 NA TRBD2 TGCGCCGCCTTCCGACGGCCACTAGCGGGAGGGGGCACAGATACGCAGTATTTT CAAFRRPLAGGGTDTQYF
TRBJ2-2 TRBV5-6 NA TRBD2 TGTGCCAGCAGCCAACTAGCGGGCGGGGAGCTGTTTTTT CASSQLAGGELFF
TRBJ2-1 TRBV29-1 few TRBD2 TGCAGCGCCATAACTAGCGGGAACAATGAGCAGTTCTTC CSAITSGNNEQFF
TRBJ2-1 TRBV25-1 NA TRBD2 TGTGCCAGCAGTGAATGGGAGACTAGCAGGTCGGGCAATGAGCAGTTCTTC CASSEWETSRSGNEQFF
TRBJ2-2 TRBV11-2 few TRBD1 TGTGCCAGCATCCGGGACAGTAACACCGGGGAGCTGTTTTTT CASIRDSNTGELFF